The T cell receptor (beta chain) under discussion was sequenced for a study of T cells after yellow fever vaccination. At the level of the study: Preparation of the low-cell-number fractions used SMART-Seq v4 Ultra Low Input.

This clonotype was detected only a few times. The antigen remains undetermined. In germline, CDR1 is SGHTA, CDR2 FQGNSA. The V end lost 5 bases, the J end lost 4 bases, and 18 bases lay between the germline ends. The CDR3 length is 16 residues. Study-level points and caveats: Subsequent to the booster, the majority of primary-vaccination clones reappeared (roughly 97% CD4, 80% to 90% CD8).

5'RACE template switching generated TCR cDNA, adding a universal primer site and UMIs. TCRdb passed the 5' RACE reads through MiXCR, listing each CDR3 protein once. The data contain about 400,000 distinct CDR3 sequences, about 9.9% of them singletons. The specimen was PBMCs, collected on the day of the first yellow fever vaccination. This chain uses TRBV7-2 with TRBJ2-1; D is undetermined. The sequence derives from a man aged 18 to 30 who received the YFV17D yellow fever vaccine. CDR3 amino acids: CASSQDGSSVYNEQFF. The CDR3 DNA follows: TGTGCCAGCAGCCAAGATGGGTCAAGCGTGTACAATGAGCAGTTCTTC.